This TCR beta chain was captured in a study of blood T cells in healthy people across ages. Study in general: Template switching captured about one barcoded beta molecule per two T cells. The study, taken as a whole, reports: Roughly linear declines in TCR beta diversity per million T cells occurred with age.

The CDR3 is 16 residues long. V lost 4 bases to trimming and J lost 0 bases; unmatched junction nucleotides: 6. Germline V gene data show CDR1 as KGHSH and CDR2 as LQKENI. With each sample, at least 5 micrograms of total RNA were extracted. Concerning this clonotype: Its matching antigen is unknown.

Alongside a J-beta primer mix, a sample-barcoded 5' primer served in a second PCR lasting 7 to 11 cycles. TCRdb recomputed calls from the 5' RACE reads with MiXCR, one row per CDR3 protein. The data show about 1.4 million distinct CDR3 sequences, with approximately 60% seen just once and more than 6% held by the top ten. The V gene is TRBV18, the J gene TRBJ2-1; 7 bases align to TRBD1. Sequenced: blood. The sequence was obtained from a man aged 18 to 35 in good health. CDR3 DNA: TGTGCCAGCTCACGGGACAGCCTAGGCTCCTACAATGAGCAGTTCTTC. Its protein is CASSRDSLGSYNEQFF.